This T cell receptor (beta chain) came from a study of blood T cell repertoires in COVID-19. The overall study: Samples taken during acute and convalescent COVID-19 were collected in the United States, Italy and Spain. T cells, B-cell-depleted T cells, or PBMCs supplied cDNA or gDNA.

This CDR3 has 14 amino acids. Per the germline V gene, CDR1 is GTSNPN and CDR2 is SVGIG (reference sequence). The V and J ends lost 0 bases and 4 bases respectively, with 12 bases between them. How the authors handled the data: Amplifying reference gene primers gave estimates of nucleated cell counts. Assay: immunoSEQ multiplex PCR; the TCRdb copy retains only in-frame clones and omits some. V and J calls and clone size come straight from that table; D and trimming were deduced from the DNA. The data hold 120,000 to 150,000 clones, with over 80% observed a single time. The material sequenced was peripheral blood. This TCR was sampled from a man aged 45 to 65 who had recovered from COVID-19. J is TRBJ1-2 and V is TRBV30, with a weak D call TRBD1 (6 bases). The CDR3: CAWSVLTGSYGYTF. Written as DNA, the CDR3 is TGTGCCTGGAGTGTCCTAACAGGGAGCTATGGCTACACCTTC.